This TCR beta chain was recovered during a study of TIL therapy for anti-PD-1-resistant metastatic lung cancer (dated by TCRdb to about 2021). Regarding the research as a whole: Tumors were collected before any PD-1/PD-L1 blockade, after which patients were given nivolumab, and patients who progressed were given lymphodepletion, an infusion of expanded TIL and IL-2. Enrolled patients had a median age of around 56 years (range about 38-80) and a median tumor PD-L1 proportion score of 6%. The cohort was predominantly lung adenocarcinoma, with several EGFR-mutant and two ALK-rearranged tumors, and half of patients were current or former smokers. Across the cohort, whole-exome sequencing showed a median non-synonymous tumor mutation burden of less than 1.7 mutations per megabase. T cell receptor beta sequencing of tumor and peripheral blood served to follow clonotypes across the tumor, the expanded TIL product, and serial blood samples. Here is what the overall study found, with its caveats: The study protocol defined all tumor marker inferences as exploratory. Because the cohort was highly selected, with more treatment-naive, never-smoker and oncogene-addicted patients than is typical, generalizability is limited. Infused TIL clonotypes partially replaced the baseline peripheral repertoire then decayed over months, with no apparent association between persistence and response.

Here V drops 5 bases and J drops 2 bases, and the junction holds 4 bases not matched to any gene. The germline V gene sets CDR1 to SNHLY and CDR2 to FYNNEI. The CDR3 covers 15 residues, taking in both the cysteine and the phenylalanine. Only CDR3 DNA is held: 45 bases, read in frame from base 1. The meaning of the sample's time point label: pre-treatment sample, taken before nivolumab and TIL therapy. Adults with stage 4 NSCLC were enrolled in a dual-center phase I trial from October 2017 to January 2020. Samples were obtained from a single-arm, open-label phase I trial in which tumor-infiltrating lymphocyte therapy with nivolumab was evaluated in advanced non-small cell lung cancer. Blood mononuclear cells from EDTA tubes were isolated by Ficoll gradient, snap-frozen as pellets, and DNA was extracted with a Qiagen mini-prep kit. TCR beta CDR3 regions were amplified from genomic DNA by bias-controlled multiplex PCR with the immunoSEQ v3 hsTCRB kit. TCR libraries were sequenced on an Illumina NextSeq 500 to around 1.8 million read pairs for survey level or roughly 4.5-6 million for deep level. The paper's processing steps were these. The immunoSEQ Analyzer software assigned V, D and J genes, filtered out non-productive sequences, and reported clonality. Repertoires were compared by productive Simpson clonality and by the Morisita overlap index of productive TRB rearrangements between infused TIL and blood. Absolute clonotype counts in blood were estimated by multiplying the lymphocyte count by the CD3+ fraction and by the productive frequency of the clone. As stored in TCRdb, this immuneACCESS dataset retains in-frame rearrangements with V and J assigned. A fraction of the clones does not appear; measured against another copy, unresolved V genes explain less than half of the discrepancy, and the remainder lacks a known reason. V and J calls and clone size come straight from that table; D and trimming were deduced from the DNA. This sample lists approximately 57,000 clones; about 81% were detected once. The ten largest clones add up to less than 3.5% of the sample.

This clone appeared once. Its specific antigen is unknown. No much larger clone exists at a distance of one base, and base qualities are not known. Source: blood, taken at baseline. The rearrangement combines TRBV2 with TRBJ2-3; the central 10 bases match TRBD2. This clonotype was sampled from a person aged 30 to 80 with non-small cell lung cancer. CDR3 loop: CASSSGLADTDTQYF. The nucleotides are TGTGCCAGCAGTTCAGGACTAGCGGACACAGATACGCAGTATTTT. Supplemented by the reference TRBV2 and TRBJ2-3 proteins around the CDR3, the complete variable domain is EPEVTQTPSHQVTQMGQEVILRCVPISNHLYFYWYRQILGQKVEFLVSFYNNEISEKSEIFDDQFSVERPDGSNFTLKIRSTKLEDSAMYFCASSSGLADTDTQYFGPGTRLTVL.